What follows are 20 T cell receptor beta chains derived from one specimen sequenced in a study of Ad26.COV2.S vaccination and SARS-CoV-2 variants. Data came from immunoSEQ multiplex PCR; TCRdb stores just in-frame clones and leaves some out. The table includes about 350,000 clones, just over 90% detected once. The material sequenced was peripheral blood, taken after recovery from COVID-19. The receptor source for this set is a human donor who had recovered from COVID-19.

The chain combines TRBV7-2 with TRBJ1-5; the D gene is possibly TRBD1 (6 bases). Germline loops: CDR1 SGHTA, CDR2 FQGNSA. The germline V and J ends were trimmed by 1 base and 9 bases, with 16 bases remaining between them. CDR3 length: 15 amino acids. The CDR3 nucleotides are TGTGCCAGCAGCTTAGTCGTTCGGGACAATAGGCCCCAGCATTTT. Encoded protein: CASSLVVRDNRPQHF. Full variable domain (outside the CDR3, taken from reference TRBV7-2 and TRBJ1-5): GAGVSQSPSNKVTEKGKDVELRCDPISGHTALYWYRQSLGQGLEFLIYFQGNSAPDKSGLPSDRFSAERTGGSVSTLTIQRTQQEDSAVYLCASSLVVRDNRPQHFGDGTRLSIL.

The V and J genes are TRBV10-2 and TRBJ1-2; D perhaps matches TRBD1 (5 bases). With 3 bases removed from V and 6 bases from J, the gap between germline ends came to 11 bases. Germline CDR1 is WSHSY and CDR2 is SAAADI. The CDR3 covers 13 residues. The CDR3 coding sequence is TGCGCCAGCAGTGACGTCCCGGGGCATGGCTACACCTTC. Translated: CASSDVPGHGYTF.

The chain combines TRBV5-4 with TRBJ2-7; D remains ambiguous. CDR1 is SGHNT and CDR2 is YYREEE in the germline V gene (reference sequence). V was trimmed by 0 bases and J by 0 bases, leaving 7 bases between them. The CDR3 consists of 14 residues. The CDR3 sequence: CASSLGGFSYEQYF. The CDR3 nucleotides read TGTGCCAGCAGCTTGGGTGGTTTCTCCTACGAGCAGTACTTC.

This rearrangement joins TRBV5-6 to TRBJ1-3; TRBD1 is a possible D gene (5 bases). Trimming took off 2 bases at V and 3 bases at J, with 6 bases between the two ends. Germline-derived CDR1 and CDR2 are SGHDT and YYEEEE. This CDR3 comprises 13 residues. The CDR3 coding sequence is TGTGCCAGCAGCTTAAGGGGTGGAAACACCATATATTTT. Its protein is CASSLRGGNTIYF. The full variable domain, its missing parts supplied by reference TRBV5-6 and TRBJ1-3, is DAGVTQSPTHLIKTRGQQVTLRCSPKSGHDTVSWYQQALGQGPQFIFQYYEEEERQRGNFPDRFSGHQFPNYSSELNVNALLLGDSALYLCASSLRGGNTIYFGEGSWLTVV.

J is TRBJ2-3 and V is TRBV7-6; TRBD1 aligns across 7 bases. The CDR3 spans 16 residues. With V trimmed by 5 bases and J by 0 bases, 8 bases remained unmatched. Per germline, CDR1 SGHVS and CDR2 FNYEAQ. CDR3 sequence: CASSDLQGSSTDTQYF. The CDR3 DNA sequence: TGTGCCAGCAGCGACCTACAGGGGTCTAGCACAGATACGCAGTATTTT.

In this sample, this clone turned up once. The J gene is TRBJ2-7, the V gene TRBV6-6, with 8 bases identical to TRBD1. Germline CDR1 is MNHNY and CDR2 is SVGAGI (reference sequence). The CDR3 has 14 residues. With 5 bases clipped from V and 1 base from J, the junction kept 4 bases outside the gene matches. CDR3 in amino acids: CASSRQGISYEQYF. The CDR3 DNA follows: TGTGCCAGCAGTCGACAGGGGATATCCTACGAGCAGTACTTC.

This rearrangement joins TRBV13 to TRBJ2-7, with 7 bases matching TRBD1. V gave up 3 bases and J gave up 7 bases; unmatched junction bases: 3. Germline V CDR1 and CDR2: PRHDT, FYEKMQ (reference sequence). CDR3 length: 12 amino acids. CDR3 nucleotides: TGTGCCAGCAGCTTCCAGGGGGATGAGCAGTACTTC. Translating gives CASSFQGDEQYF.

V is TRBV25-1 and J is TRBJ2-5, with D maybe TRBD1 (6 bases). Trimming removed 4 bases at V and 0 bases at J, with 15 bases between. Per the germline V gene, CDR1 is MGHDK and CDR2 is SYGVNS. There are 16 residues in the CDR3. The CDR3 here is CASSGRQAYYQETQYF. The CDR3 DNA reads TGTGCCAGCAGTGGTCGACAGGCATATTACCAAGAGACCCAGTACTTC. The full variable domain, its missing parts supplied by reference TRBV25-1 and TRBJ2-5, is EADIYQTPRYLVIGTGKKITLECSQTMGHDKMYWYQQDPGMELHLIHYSYGVNSTEKGDLSSESTVSRIRTEHFPLTLESARPSHTSQYLCASSGRQAYYQETQYFGPGTRLLVL.

This sequence joins TRBV19 and TRBJ2-5, with a possible D match to TRBD2 (6 bases). Per the germline V gene, CDR1 is LNHDA and CDR2 is SQIVND (reference sequence). Deletions cut 5 bases from V and 5 bases from J, with 9 bases between. This CDR3 comprises 12 residues. The CDR3 sequence: CASSRRGETQYF. The CDR3 DNA is TGTGCCAGTAGTCGGAGGGGCGAGACCCAGTACTTC.

The chain links TRBV18 to TRBJ1-6, with D uncertain. The CDR3 extends over 17 amino acids. V was clipped by 3 bases and J by 0 bases, with 12 bases between them. The V gene's germline CDR1 is KGHSH and CDR2 LQKENI. The CDR3 is CASSPLQTNSYNSPLHF. The CDR3 nucleotides are TGTGCCAGCTCACCTCTTCAGACGAACTCCTATAATTCACCCCTCCACTTT.

This chain links TRBV3-1 (or the pseudogene TRBV3-2) with TRBJ2-3, with D possibly matching TRBD2 (6 bases). This CDR3 has 15 amino acids. Germline V gene data show CDR1 as LGHDT and CDR2 as YNNKEL (reference sequence). The V gene lost 2 bases and the J gene lost 4 bases, with 13 bases spanning the gap. The CDR3 bases are TGTGCCAGCAGCCAACTTTTCCGGGACTCAGATACGCAGTATTTT. Its protein product is CASSQLFRDSDTQYF.

The gene calls are TRBV18 and TRBJ2-5; TRBD1 is a possible D gene (5 bases). V was pared by 0 bases and J by 4 bases, with 15 bases between. This CDR3 region has 16 residues. Germline-derived CDR1 and CDR2 are KGHSH and LQKENI. This CDR3 is CASSPPNRQSGETQYF. DNA for the CDR3: TGTGCCAGCTCACCACCGAACAGGCAGTCGGGAGAGACCCAGTACTTC.

V and J are TRBV27 and TRBJ2-7, with D maybe TRBD2 (6 bases). The CDR3 contains 14 residues. Trimming took off 4 bases at V and 7 bases at J, with 17 bases between the two ends. CDR1 and CDR2 from the germline V gene are MNHEY and SMNVEV (reference sequence). The CDR3 sequence is CASSSVAALREQYF. In nucleotides, the CDR3 is TGTGCCAGCAGTTCAGTAGCGGCCCTACGTGAGCAGTACTTC.

The J gene is TRBJ1-2, the V gene TRBV6-5, with D possibly TRBD1 on 5 matching bases. This CDR3 contains 16 residues. Germline assignment: CDR1 MNHEY and CDR2 SVGAGI. V gave up 0 bases and J gave up 0 bases, with 11 bases separating them. CDR3 protein: CASSYSMGDPNYGYTF. The DNA of the CDR3 is TGTGCCAGCAGTTACTCGATGGGGGATCCTAACTATGGCTACACCTTC.

This chain joins TRBV9 and TRBJ2-6; the D gene is possibly TRBD2 (6 bases). From germline, CDR1 is SGDLS and CDR2 YYNGEE. The CDR3 extends over 16 amino acids. Deletions cut 2 bases from V and 2 bases from J, with 11 bases between. The CDR3 DNA sequence: TGTGCCAGCAGCGTGTCCAGGGAGGCTGGGGCCAACGTCCTGACTTTC. Residues: CASSVSREAGANVLTF.

The chain carries TRBV29-1 and TRBJ1-2, with TRBD1 matching 9 bases. This CDR3 comprises 11 residues. V was clipped by 5 bases and J by 7 bases; unmatched bases: 2. Germline CDR1 reads SQVTM; CDR2 reads ANQGSEA. CDR3 amino acids: CSVPQGAGYTF. The CDR3 DNA sequence: TGCAGCGTTCCACAGGGGGCTGGCTACACCTTC.

CDR3 amino acids: CASSVYVSETPSSTDTQYF. The CDR3 coding sequence is TGTGCCAGCAGTGTTTACGTGTCAGAGACTCCCTCTAGCACAGATACGCAGTATTTT. This chain connects TRBV6-1 to TRBJ2-3; D unresolved. The CDR3 has 19 amino acids. The V gene's germline CDR1 is MNHNS and CDR2 SASEGT. V was cut by 4 bases and J by 0 bases, with 23 bases left in between.

V is TRBV2 and J is TRBJ1-1, with 7 bases aligning to TRBD1. This CDR3 contains 13 residues. CDR1 and CDR2 (germline): SNHLY, FYNNEI. Trimming took 6 bases from V and 0 from J; bases not matched to a gene: 1. In DNA, the CDR3 is TGTGCCAGCAGGGGACAGCTGAACACTGAAGCTTTCTTT. It is translated as CASRGQLNTEAFF.

Concerning this clone itself: Other nucleotide sequences from this sample produce the same CDR3. This sequence joins TRBV6-2 or TRBV6-3 and TRBJ2-1; D gene unclear. V lost 6 bases and J lost 6, with 6 bases in between. From germline, CDR1 is MNHEY and CDR2 SVGEGT. This CDR3 region has 11 residues. CDR3: CASSSPNEQFF. In nucleotides, the CDR3 is TGTGCCAGCAGCTCCCCCAATGAGCAGTTCTTC.

The gene calls are TRBV6-2 or TRBV6-3 and TRBJ2-2; no clear D. Germline CDR1 MNHEY, CDR2 SVGEGT. Trimming pared 4 bases from V and 3 bases from J, leaving 9 bases between. The CDR3 has 14 amino acids. The CDR3 is CASSSGPYTGELFF. The CDR3 nucleotides read TGTGCCAGCAGTTCCGGTCCGTACACCGGGGAGCTGTTTTTT.